The present T cell receptor (beta chain) was sequenced within a study of pediatric ulcerative colitis. Study conclusions and caveats: Blood-rectal clonal overlap within each person was significantly higher in ulcerative colitis patients than controls. Clonal expansions reduced rectal repertoire diversity in acute severe colitis. This repertoire reflects total lymphocytes rather than subpopulations like regulatory T cells.

The assay was run at survey level. The table came from immunoSEQ multiplex PCR; TCRdb's copy has only in-frame clones and leaves some out. Seen here are about 64,000 clones, 70% to 85% observed once, and the top ten hold roughly 5.2%. In regard to this clone: Its cognate antigen is unknown.

Germline lookup yields CDR1 SGHDT and CDR2 YYEEEE. V was clipped by 4 bases and J by 7 bases; unmatched bases: 8. There are 14 residues in the CDR3. The rearrangement links TRBV5-6 to TRBJ2-7; 10 bases map to TRBD1. The specimen was blood. The source is a boy between 10 and 17 years old with moderate ulcerative colitis. CDR3 nucleotides: TGTGCCAGCAGCCGGGGACAGGGGAGTGATGAGCAGTACTTC. Its protein product is CASSRGQGSDEQYF.